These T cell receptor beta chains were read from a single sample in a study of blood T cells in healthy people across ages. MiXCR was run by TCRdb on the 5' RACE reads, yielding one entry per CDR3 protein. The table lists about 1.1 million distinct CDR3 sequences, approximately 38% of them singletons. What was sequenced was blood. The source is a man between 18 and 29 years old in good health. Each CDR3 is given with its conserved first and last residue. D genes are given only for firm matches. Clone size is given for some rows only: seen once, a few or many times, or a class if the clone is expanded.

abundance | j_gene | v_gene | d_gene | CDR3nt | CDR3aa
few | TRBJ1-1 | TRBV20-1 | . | TGCAGTGCTAGAGAGTTCAAAGACCTTAACACTGAAGCTTTCTTT | CSAREFKDLNTEAFF
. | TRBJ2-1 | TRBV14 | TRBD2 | TGTGCCAGCAGCCAAGAGCCCTGGACTAGCGGGGGGAAGGATAAGCAGTTCTTC | CASSQEPWTSGGKDKQFF
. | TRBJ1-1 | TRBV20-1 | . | TGCAGTGCTAGCAGACTCCGGGGGGCGGAAGCTTTCTTT | CSASRLRGAEAFF
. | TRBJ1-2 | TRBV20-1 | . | TGCAGTGCTTACAGGGAGGATAACTATGGCTACACCTTC | CSAYREDNYGYTF
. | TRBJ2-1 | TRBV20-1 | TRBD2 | TGCAGTGCTAGAGGCGGGGGGGACAATGAGCAGTTCTTC | CSARGGGDNEQFF
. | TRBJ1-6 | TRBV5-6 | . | TGTGCCAGCAACCCCGCCCGGGAATATAATTCACCCCTCCACTTT | CASNPAREYNSPLHF
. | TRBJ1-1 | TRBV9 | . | TGTGCCAGCAGCGTCCGTCCGGACAAGGGGGACACTGAAGCTTTCTTT | CASSVRPDKGDTEAFF
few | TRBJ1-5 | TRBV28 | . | TGTGCCAGCAGTTTATCCCGACAACAGCATTTT | CASSLSRQQHF
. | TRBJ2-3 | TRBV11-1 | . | TGTGCCAGCAGCTTAGCCCCCTGGAGGGACACCTGCACAGATACGCAGTATTTT | CASSLAPWRDTCTDTQYF
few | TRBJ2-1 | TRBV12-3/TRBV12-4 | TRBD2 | TGTGCCAGCAGTCCGCTAGCGGTATACAATGAGCAGTTCTTC | CASSPLAVYNEQFF
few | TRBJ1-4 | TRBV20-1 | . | TGCAGTGCTAGCTCCGGGGGTCATTTCCCTGAAAAACTGTTTTTT | CSASSGGHFPEKLFF
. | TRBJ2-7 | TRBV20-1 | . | TGCAGTGCTAGAGTCGCAGACAATGAGCAGTACTTC | CSARVADNEQYF
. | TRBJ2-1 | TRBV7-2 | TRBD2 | TGTGCCAGCAGCTTAGCCCTAGCGGACTACAATGAGCAGTTCTTC | CASSLALADYNEQFF
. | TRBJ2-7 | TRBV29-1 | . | TGCAGCACACGGGGACGGAGCTCCTACAAGCAGTACTTC | CSTRGRSSYKQYF
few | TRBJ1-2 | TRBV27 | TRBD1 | TGTGCCAGCAGTCCAGACAGGGGGCGGGAAAACTATGGCTACACCTTC | CASSPDRGRENYGYTF
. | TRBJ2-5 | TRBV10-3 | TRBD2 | TGTGCCATCAGTGAGGACCTGACTAGCGGGGGGGAAGAGACCCAGTACTTC | CAISEDLTSGGEETQYF
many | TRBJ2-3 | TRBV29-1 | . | TGCAGCGTTGGAACCGTGGGACAAGGAGGAGATACGCAGTATTTT | CSVGTVGQGGDTQYF
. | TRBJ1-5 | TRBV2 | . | TGTGCCAGCACTGGTAAGAATCAGCCCCAGCATTTT | CASTGKNQPQHF
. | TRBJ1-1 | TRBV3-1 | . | TGTGCCAGCAGCCGTACAGTTGGGACCACTGAAGCTTTCTTT | CASSRTVGTTEAFF
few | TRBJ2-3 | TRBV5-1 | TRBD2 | TGCGCCAGCAGCTCTCTACAACTAGCGGGGGGGACCACAGATACGCAGTATTTT | CASSSLQLAGGTTDTQYF
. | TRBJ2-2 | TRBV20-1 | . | TGCAGTGCTTGGGACGGTAACACCGGGGAGCTGTTTTTT | CSAWDGNTGELFF
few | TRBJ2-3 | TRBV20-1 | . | TGCAGTGCTAGATCCCGGGCTGAACCCCGAGATACGCAGTATTTT | CSARSRAEPRDTQYF
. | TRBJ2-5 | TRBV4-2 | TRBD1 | TGTGCCAGCAGCTCCCGGACAGGGGTGGAGACCCAGTACTTC | CASSSRTGVETQYF
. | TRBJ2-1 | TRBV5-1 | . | TGCGCCAGCAGCGTGGGCGGGTTAAACTACCAAGAGACCCAGTTCTTC | CASSVGGLNYQETQFF
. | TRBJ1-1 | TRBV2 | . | TGTGCCAGCAGTGTAAACGGCAATGAAGCTTTCTTT | CASSVNGNEAFF
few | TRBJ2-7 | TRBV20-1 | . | TGCAGTGCCACGACACCCTACGAGCAGTACTTC | CSATTPYEQYF
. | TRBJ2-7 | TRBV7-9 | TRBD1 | TGTGCCAGCAGTCAAAAAGTGTGGGACAGCTACAATGAGCAGTACTTC | CASSQKVWDSYNEQYF
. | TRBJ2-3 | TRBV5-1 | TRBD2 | TGCGCCAGCAGCTTGGGAGGACTAGCGGGCCGGACAGATACGCAGTATTTT | CASSLGGLAGRTDTQYF
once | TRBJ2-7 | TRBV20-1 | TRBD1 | TGCAGTGCTGGCGGGACAGGGTCGACGTACGAGCAGTACTTC | CSAGGTGSTYEQYF
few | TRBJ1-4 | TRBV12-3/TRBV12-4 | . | TGTGCCAGCAGTGTAGCCTATAATGAAAAACTGTTTTTT | CASSVAYNEKLFF
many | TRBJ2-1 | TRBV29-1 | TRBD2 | TGCAGCGTTGTCTGGCGGGGGGGCCTTAATGAGCAGTTCTTC | CSVVWRGGLNEQFF
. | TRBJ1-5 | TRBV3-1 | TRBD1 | TGTGCCAGCAGCCAAGATACGGACAGGGGTCAGCCCCAGCATTTT | CASSQDTDRGQPQHF
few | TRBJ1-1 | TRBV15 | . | TGTGCCACCACCCTAGGGCCGCACACTGAAGCTTTCTTT | CATTLGPHTEAFF
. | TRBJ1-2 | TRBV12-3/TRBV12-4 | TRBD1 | TGTGCCAGCAGGAACGACAGGGTACCTAACTATGGCTACACCTTC | CASRNDRVPNYGYTF
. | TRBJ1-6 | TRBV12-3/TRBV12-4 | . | TGTGCCAGCACGTCGGGGCTGATTAATTCACCCCTCCACTTT | CASTSGLINSPLHF
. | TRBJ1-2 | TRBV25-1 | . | TGTGCCAGCAGTGAATCCGGGCTCAGCTATGGCTACACCTTC | CASSESGLSYGYTF